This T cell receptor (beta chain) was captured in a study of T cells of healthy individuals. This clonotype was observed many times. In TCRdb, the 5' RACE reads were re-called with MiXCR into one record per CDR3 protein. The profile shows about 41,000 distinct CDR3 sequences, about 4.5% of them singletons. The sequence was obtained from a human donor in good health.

The CDR3 DNA reads TGTGCCAGCAGGTATACAGGGGTCTACAATGAGCAGTTCTTC. It codes for CASRYTGVYNEQFF. This sequence joins TRBV12-3 or TRBV12-4 and TRBJ2-1; 7 bases agree with TRBD1. CDR3 length equals 14 residues. J was trimmed by 3 bases and V by 6 bases; bases with no gene match: 5.